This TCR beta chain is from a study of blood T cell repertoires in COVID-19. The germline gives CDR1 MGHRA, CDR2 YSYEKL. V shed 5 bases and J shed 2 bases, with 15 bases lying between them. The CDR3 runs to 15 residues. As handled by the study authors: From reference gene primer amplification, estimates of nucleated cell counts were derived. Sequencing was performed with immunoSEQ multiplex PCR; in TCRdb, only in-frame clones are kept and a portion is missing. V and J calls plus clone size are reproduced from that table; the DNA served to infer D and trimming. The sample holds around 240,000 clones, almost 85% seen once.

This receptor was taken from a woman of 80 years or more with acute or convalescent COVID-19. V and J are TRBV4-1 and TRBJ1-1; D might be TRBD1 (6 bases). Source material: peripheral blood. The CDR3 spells CASSMTGTHNTEAFF. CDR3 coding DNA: TGCGCCAGCAGCATGACCGGGACACATAACACTGAAGCTTTCTTT.